The 7 T cell receptor beta chains below were found in one sample sequenced in a study of T-cell memory formation after mild COVID-19. TCRdb redid the calling of the 5' RACE reads with MiXCR, one entry per CDR3 protein. The profile shows almost 45,000 distinct CDR3 sequences, around 6.6% of them singletons. The sequencing input was PBMCs or a T cell subset sorted from them (not recorded which). The receptors come from an adult who had mild COVID-19 (a few samples of this study predate the infection). Cell type and time point are not known.

This clonotype was counted many times. A junction boundary mismatches the germline segment, possibly from a read error. The CDR3 is CASSSQGGPYTEQFF. The CDR3 nucleotides are TGTGCCAGCTCAAGCCAGGGGGGACCCTACACTGAGCAGTTCTTC. The chain recombines TRBV18 with TRBJ2-1, with a possible D match to TRBD1 (7 bases). Germline V gene data show CDR1 as KGHSH and CDR2 as LQKENI. This CDR3 comprises 15 residues.

This clonotype was recorded many times. V usage is TRBV27 and J usage is TRBJ2-7; TRBD2 aligns across 10 bases. From germline, CDR1 is MNHEY and CDR2 SMNVEV (reference sequence). V dropped 4 bases and J dropped 0; count of bases not matched to a gene: 3. This CDR3 region has 15 residues. The CDR3 reads CASSSPSGGSYEQYF. In DNA, the CDR3 is TGTGCCAGCAGTTCCCCTAGCGGGGGCTCCTACGAGCAGTACTTC.

This clonotype showed up many times. This chain links TRBV7-9 with TRBJ1-5; 9 bases align to TRBD1. CDR1 is SEHNR, CDR2 FQNEAQ, per germline (reference sequence). The length of the CDR3 is 14 residues. J gave up 6 bases and V 8 bases, and 8 bases lay outside the gene matches. As DNA, the CDR3 is TGTGCCAGCGGCCCGGCGGGACAGGGTCAGCCCCAGCATTTT. Amino acid sequence: CASGPAGQGQPQHF.

This clonotype has at least ten counts. The chain uses TRBV10-3 and TRBJ1-2, with D unclear. Deletions cut 0 bases from V and 7 bases from J, with 18 bases between. Germline values: CDR1 ENHRY, CDR2 SYGVKD. CDR3 length equals 16 residues. CDR3 region: CAISESNREGLTGYTF. The CDR3 bases are TGTGCCATCAGTGAGTCAAATCGCGAGGGATTAACTGGCTACACCTTC.

This clonotype appeared many times. This chain joins TRBV25-1 and TRBJ2-7; TRBD1 matches 9 bases. Per the germline V gene, CDR1 is MGHDK and CDR2 is SYGVNS. Losses at the gene ends were 6 bases for V and 4 bases for J; bases not matched to a gene: 16. This CDR3 region has 17 residues. DNA for the CDR3: TGTGCCAGCAGCCGGGACAGGGTCTGGGCATCGGGATACGAGCAGTACTTC. This translates into CASSRDRVWASGYEQYF.

This clonotype showed up many times. This chain links TRBV15 with TRBJ2-7; a weak D match, TRBD2 (5 bases). V was pared by 0 bases and J by 3 bases, with 12 bases between. In germline, CDR1 is LNHNV, CDR2 YYDKDF (reference sequence). The CDR3 consists of 15 residues. CDR3 sequence reads: CATSRDPGNIYEQYF. As DNA, the CDR3 is TGTGCCACCAGCAGAGATCCCGGGAACATCTACGAGCAGTACTTC.

The sample holds many counts of this clonotype. The chain recombines TRBV18 with TRBJ2-7, with D possibly being TRBD2 (5 bases). Trimming took off 5 bases at V and 2 bases at J, with 7 bases between the two ends. Germline V gives CDR1 KGHSH, CDR2 LQKENI. The CDR3 is 12 amino acids. The CDR3 loop reads CASSGSTYEQYF. In nucleotides, the CDR3 is TGTGCCAGCTCAGGGAGTACCTACGAGCAGTACTTC. The full variable domain, in which reference TRBV18 and TRBJ2-7 provide the parts outside the CDR3, is NAGVMQNPRHLVRRRGQEARLRCSPMKGHSHVYWYRQLPEEGLKFMVYLQKENIIDESGMPKERFSAEFPKEGPSILRIQQVVRGDSAAYFCASSGSTYEQYFGPGTRLTVT.